The 21 T cell receptor beta chains listed next were all sequenced from one sample in a study of control samples from healthy donors and cancer patients (TCRdb year 2020). The method behind the library was the immunoSEQ multiplex PCR assay. TCRdb mirrors the immuneACCESS table, restricted to in-frame sequences. Some clones are absent from its copies; in checked studies, under half trace to an unresolved V gene, and the reason for the others is unknown. This sample has about 160,000 clones in its table, and 85% to 90% of those were observed once. The ten largest clones represent 9.5% to 15% of the sample. Source material: blood. The receptors here all came from a young man in good health.

The chain has TRBV3-1 (or the pseudogene TRBV3-2) and TRBJ2-1; TRBD2 matches at 16 bases. The CDR3 consists of 17 residues. The germline gives CDR1 LGHDT, CDR2 YNNKEL (reference sequence). Trimming took 2 bases from V and 9 from J; bases not matched to a gene: 7. In nucleotides, the CDR3 is TGTGCCAGCAGCCAAAGGGGGACTAGCGGGAGGGCCACTGAGCAGTTCTTC. Its translation: CASSQRGTSGRATEQFF.

The chain couples TRBV10-2 to TRBJ1-1; D remains ambiguous. Germline lookup yields CDR1 WSHSY and CDR2 SAAADI. V was shortened by 2 bases and J by 8 bases, with 12 bases between the two germline ends. This CDR3 is built from 13 residues. CDR3 amino acids: CASSEVEGKEAFF. CDR3 nucleotides: TGCGCCAGCAGTGAGGTCGAAGGGAAAGAAGCTTTCTTT.

This clone was recorded once. The V call is TRBV7-9, the J call TRBJ1-1; D possibly corresponds to TRBD1 (6 bases). CDR3 length equals 17 residues. Trimming shortened V by 5 bases and J by 0 bases, and 19 bases separated the two germline ends. The germline V gene encodes CDR1 SEHNR and CDR2 FQNEAQ (reference sequence). The CDR3 sequence: CASSASQGGPMNTEAFF. The CDR3 nucleotides read TGTGCCAGCAGCGCCTCACAGGGAGGCCCCATGAACACTGAAGCTTTCTTT.

This clone has just one count. V and J are TRBV7-2 and TRBJ1-1; D remains unclear. The CDR3 is 14 residues long. Germline V gives CDR1 SGHTA, CDR2 FQGNSA. Trimming took off 6 bases at V and 1 base at J, with 12 bases between the two ends. This CDR3 reads CASRSDNQNTEAFF. The CDR3 nucleotides read TGTGCCAGCAGGTCAGACAATCAGAACACTGAAGCTTTCTTT.

The chain employs TRBV10-2 and TRBJ2-5, with 8 bases lining up with TRBD1. The CDR3 spans 14 residues. CDR1 and CDR2 from the germline V gene are WSHSY and SAAADI. V trimming: 6 bases; J trimming: 5 bases; junction bases outside the gene matches: 8. DNA for the CDR3: TGCGCCAGCAGCCAGACAGGGGCACTGGAGACCCAGTACTTC. This codes for CASSQTGALETQYF.

The gene calls are TRBV27 and TRBJ1-1; D possibly corresponds to TRBD1 (5 bases). V was pared by 2 bases and J by 0 bases, with 16 bases between. The CDR3 is 17 amino acids. Per germline, CDR1 MNHEY and CDR2 SMNVEV (reference sequence). For the CDR3, the DNA is TGTGCCAGCAGTTTAAAGGGAAAGGGGTTTTTGAACACTGAAGCTTTCTTT. This translates into CASSLKGKGFLNTEAFF.

The chain links TRBV3-1 (or the pseudogene TRBV3-2) to TRBJ2-7, with 8 bases matching TRBD1. The germline V gene encodes CDR1 LGHDT and CDR2 YNNKEL (reference sequence). The CDR3 spans 16 residues. J gave up 5 bases and V 1 base, and 10 bases lay outside the gene matches. The CDR3 bases are TGTGCCAGCAGCCAAGCCTCCGGGACAGGTTCCCACGAGCAGTACTTC. It codes for CASSQASGTGSHEQYF.

V is TRBV28 and J is TRBJ2-6; D unresolved. CDR1 is MDHEN, CDR2 SYDVKM, per germline. With 3 bases removed from V and 3 bases from J, the gap between germline ends came to 15 bases. The CDR3 covers 17 residues. CDR3 region: CASSLTDHYIGANVLTF. The DNA for the CDR3 is TGTGCCAGCAGTTTGACGGACCATTATATTGGGGCCAACGTCCTGACTTTC.

This clone has just a few counts. The chain employs TRBV25-1 and TRBJ1-3, with a possible D match to TRBD1 (5 bases). V dropped 6 bases and J dropped 0 bases, with 9 bases sitting between them. This CDR3 region has 14 residues. The V gene's germline CDR1 is MGHDK and CDR2 SYGVNS. CDR3 amino acids: CASSKTASGNTIYF. The CDR3 DNA is TGTGCCAGCAGCAAGACAGCCTCTGGAAACACCATATATTTT.

This clone was detected only once. The chain combines TRBV5-5 with TRBJ1-5, with D maybe TRBD1 (5 bases). Germline CDR1 SGHKS, CDR2 YYEKEE (reference sequence). The CDR3 is made up of 16 amino acids. With 4 bases removed from V and 0 bases from J, the gap between germline ends came to 14 bases. The CDR3 sequence is CASSPGGGTSNQPQHF. DNA for the CDR3: TGTGCCAGCAGCCCTGGGGGGGGTACTAGCAATCAGCCCCAGCATTTT.

In this sample, this clone turned up once. CDR3 nucleotide sequence: TGTGCCAGCACCGAAGGCTCTGGAAACACCATATATTTT. Residues: CASTEGSGNTIYF. The rearrangement uses TRBV19 and TRBJ1-3; no definite D call. Germline CDR1 reads LNHDA; CDR2 reads SQIVND (reference sequence). CDR3 length equals 13 residues. Trimming pared 9 bases from V and 0 bases from J, leaving 9 bases between.

The table lists this clone with a count of one. The rearrangement links TRBV12-3 or TRBV12-4 to TRBJ2-5; 7 nucleotides align to TRBD1. The CDR3 has 13 residues. V shed 5 bases, J shed 3 bases, and the junction held 3 bases outside the gene matches. CDR3: CASSRQGEETQYF. The CDR3 coding sequence is TGTGCCAGCAGTCGACAGGGTGAAGAGACCCAGTACTTC.

This clone was counted between two and nine times. The V and J genes are TRBV7-9 and TRBJ1-2, with 8 bases matching TRBD1. From germline, CDR1 is SEHNR and CDR2 FQNEAQ (reference sequence). With V trimmed by 6 bases and J by 12 bases, 9 bases remained unmatched. The CDR3 runs 12 residues. The CDR3 is CASSSRTGRDTF. As DNA, the CDR3 is TGTGCCAGCAGTTCTCGGACAGGGCGGGACACCTTC.

J is TRBJ1-1 and V is TRBV14; a weak D match, TRBD1 (5 bases). Germline assignment: CDR1 SGHDN and CDR2 FVKESK. The CDR3 sequence is 13 residues long. V lost 1 base, J lost 5 bases, and 8 bases lay in between. The CDR3 DNA is TGTGCCAGCAGCCAAGTGGGGCCGACTGAAGCTTTCTTT. Encoded protein: CASSQVGPTEAFF.

This chain joins TRBV3-1 (or the pseudogene TRBV3-2) and TRBJ1-2; 7 bases are a match to TRBD1. After removal of 4 bases from V and 0 bases from J, the junction contained 5 bases not matched to a gene. Germline CDR1 reads LGHDT; CDR2 reads YNNKEL (reference sequence). The CDR3 is made up of 15 amino acids. The CDR3 bases are TGTGCCAGCAGCCCTGGACAGGTCCCTAACTATGGCTACACCTTC. Translation gives CASSPGQVPNYGYTF.

The V call is TRBV27, the J call TRBJ1-2, with a tentative D call TRBD1 (5 bases). The V gene's germline CDR1 is MNHEY and CDR2 SMNVEV (reference sequence). The CDR3 sequence is 13 residues long. V was clipped by 2 bases and J by 7 bases, with 11 bases between them. The CDR3 loop is CASSLRQGGGYTF. CDR3 sequence (DNA): TGTGCCAGCAGTTTAAGGCAGGGAGGTGGCTACACCTTC.

The genes are TRBV4-1 and TRBJ1-1; D possibly corresponds to TRBD1 (6 bases). The CDR3 is 13 residues long. V was shortened by 5 bases and J by 11 bases, with 18 bases between the two germline ends. Looked up from germline, CDR1 is MGHRA and CDR2 is YSYEKL. In DNA, the CDR3 is TGCGCCAGCAGCAGGGAAGCACAGGGTTGGGCTTTCTTT. Translated, it gives CASSREAQGWAFF.

The chain combines TRBV14 with TRBJ2-1; perhaps TRBD2 as D (7 bases). The CDR3 sequence is 17 residues long. Per germline, CDR1 SGHDN and CDR2 FVKESK. The V end was cut by 0 bases, the J end by 2 bases, with 14 bases between. This CDR3 is CASSQESVGGPYNEQFF. CDR3 bases: TGTGCCAGCAGCCAAGAGTCGGTCGGGGGGCCCTACAATGAGCAGTTCTTC.

This clone was seen more than once but under ten times. V is TRBV6-5 and J is TRBJ1-4, with no clear D. V gave up 6 bases and J gave up 3 bases, with 11 bases separating them. The CDR3 totals 14 residues. Germline V CDR1 and CDR2: MNHEY, SVGAGI. This chain's CDR3 is CASRDGLPNEKLFF. The CDR3 bases are TGTGCCAGCAGAGATGGACTGCCTAATGAAAAACTGTTTTTT.

The chain joins TRBV9 to TRBJ1-1; possible D gene TRBD1, 5 bases. V was clipped by 4 bases and J by 4 bases, with 17 bases between them. CDR3 length: 15 amino acids. The germline gives CDR1 SGDLS, CDR2 YYNGEE. CDR3 in DNA: TGTGCCAGCAGCATGACCCGGGGGGTACGCACTGAAGCTTTCTTT. The encoded protein is CASSMTRGVRTEAFF.

The chain uses TRBV5-8 and TRBJ1-5; 12 bases are shared with TRBD1. V lost 4 bases to trimming and J lost 0 bases; unmatched junction nucleotides: 5. The CDR3 is 17 amino acids. Germline V gene sequence: CDR1 SGHTS, CDR2 YDEGEE. This CDR3 is CASSAGQGAISNQPQHF. As DNA, the CDR3 is TGTGCCAGCAGCGCGGGACAGGGGGCCATTAGCAATCAGCCCCAGCATTTT. Combining the CDR3 with reference TRBV5-8 and TRBJ1-5 gives the whole variable domain EAGVTQSPTHLIKTRGQQATLRCSPISGHTSVYWYQQALGLGLQFLLWYDEGEERNRGNFPPRFSGRQFPNYSSELNVNALELEDSALYLCASSAGQGAISNQPQHFGDGTRLSIL.